The T cell receptor beta chain under discussion was sequenced for a study of cytomegalovirus exposure and HLA in healthy donors. This PCR relied on a set of 60 Vbeta primers and 13 Jbeta primers. The protocol was immunoSEQ multiplex PCR, while the TCRdb copy is restricted to in-frame clones and leaves out a portion. Found here are approximately 200,000 clones, 65% to 80% of them singletons; the top ten hold roughly a sixth. This receptor was obtained from a man in his forties in good health and CMV-seronegative. Sequenced input: PBMCs.

The CDR3 sequence is CASRGLGGEQYF. As DNA, the CDR3 is TGTGCCAGCCGGGGTCTTGGAGGCGAGCAGTACTTC. The chain joins TRBV2 to TRBJ2-7, with D perhaps matching TRBD2 (5 bases). Per germline, CDR1 SNHLY and CDR2 FYNNEI. The CDR3 contains 12 residues. The V and J ends lost 8 bases and 6 bases respectively, with 14 bases between them.